This TCR beta chain was profiled in a study of preoperative IRX-2 immunotherapy in early breast cancer. Using immunoSEQ multiplex PCR, the repertoire was profiled, and TCRdb retains in-frame clones only, with some absent. Of just over 25,000 clones listed, over 75% are singletons. Per germline, CDR1 KGHSH and CDR2 LQKENI. V dropped 6 bases and J dropped 5; count of bases not matched to a gene: 14. The CDR3 totals 16 residues. Treatment given: preoperative locoregional IRX-2 cytokine immunotherapy. Patients received preoperative, locoregional IRX-2 cytokine immunotherapy in a phase Ib study. The source was lymph node tissue, collected after IRX-2 immunotherapy. This chain connects TRBV18 to TRBJ1-2; 8 bases fit TRBD1. The TCR sequence derives from a human donor with breast cancer. In DNA, the CDR3 is TGTGCCAGCTCCCCTTTGCCGGACAGGGCAGTATATGGCTACACCTTC. Its translation: CASSPLPDRAVYGYTF.